Sequencing of this T cell receptor beta chain was carried out in a study of T cells in localized non-small cell lung cancer. Study observations and caveats: Heterogeneity remains possible because sequencing was limited to only one tumor region.

Repertoires were generated with immunoSEQ multiplex PCR, while TCRdb's copy carries only in-frame clones and drops some. Here the sample spans some 40,000 clones, roughly 92% being singletons. Trimming took 2 bases from V and 0 from J; bases not matched to a gene: 7. The CDR3 is 19 residues long. Looked up from germline, CDR1 is MGHRA and CDR2 is YSYEKL. On this clone: No antigen is known for it.

Here the sequenced sample was peripheral blood, taken before any cancer treatment. The receptor was derived from a female donor older than 55 with stage I lung adenocarcinoma. The rearrangement uses TRBV4-1 and TRBJ2-6; 10 bases agree with TRBD1. CDR3 coding DNA: TGCGCCAGCAGCCAAAGCCGGGACAGGGGTTACTCTGGGGCCAACGTCCTGACTTTC. It encodes CASSQSRDRGYSGANVLTF.